This T cell receptor (beta chain) was identified during a study of cytomegalovirus exposure and HLA in healthy donors. The primer mix had 60 Vbeta and 13 Jbeta primers. Only in-frame clones appear in the TCRdb table, and some are missing; sequencing was by immunoSEQ multiplex PCR. There are 100,000 to 150,000 clones in the sample; around 82% occur only once, and about 3.7% lies in the top ten. Trimming left V 1 base short and J 4 bases short, with 12 bases between. CDR3 length: 14 amino acids. Germline values: CDR1 SGHDT, CDR2 YYEEEE. Overall study results and limits: The authors enumerated over 150 TCR beta chains as linked to cytomegalovirus.

This clone occurred a few times. Its matching antigen is unknown. The sequenced sample consisted of PBMCs. The genes are TRBV5-6 and TRBJ2-7; D unclear. The clonotype originates from a woman aged 40 to 49 in good health and CMV-seropositive. As DNA, the CDR3 is TGTGCCAGCAGCTTGTCTTTTATGGAGTACGAGCAGTACTTC. As protein: CASSLSFMEYEQYF.